These T cell receptor beta chains were read from a single sample in a study of molecular identifiers for immune sequencing clone quantification. TCRdb reanalysed the PCR reads using MiXCR and keeps one entry per CDR3 protein. This sample has over 600,000 distinct CDR3 sequences, with about 20% found just once. Sequences were obtained from naive CD8+ T cells from blood, with Jurkat cell RNA spiked in. These receptors were obtained from a human donor in good health. Some libraries in this study had Jurkat cell RNA spiked in. Both conserved end residues are part of each CDR3. D genes are given only for firm matches. The size field is filled for only some rows; it gives once, few, many or a size class.

v_call	j_call	clone_size	d_call	cdr3_aa	cdr3_nt
TRBV7-9	TRBJ2-3	few	TRBD2	CASSLESSGNLIGDTQYF	TGTGCCAGCAGCTTAGAGTCTAGCGGAAACCTGATAGGAGATACGCAGTATTTT
TRBV29-1	TRBJ2-7	many	-	CSVNPGQSSYEQYF	TGCAGCGTGAACCCGGGACAAAGCTCCTACGAGCAGTACTTC
TRBV14	TRBJ2-7	many	-	CASSHGTAGANYEQYF	TGTGCCAGCAGCCACGGGACGGCAGGGGCCAACTACGAGCAGTACTTC
TRBV9	TRBJ2-2	-	TRBD2	CASSVAGAHAGELFF	TGTGCCAGCAGCGTTGCGGGAGCCCATGCCGGGGAGCTGTTTTTT
TRBV11-2	TRBJ2-5	many	TRBD2	CASSPGTSGQETQYF	TGTGCCAGCAGCCCCGGGACTAGCGGACAAGAGACCCAGTACTTC
TRBV12-3/TRBV12-4	TRBJ1-1	few	-	CASRSWTDNTEAFF	TGTGCCAGCAGGTCCTGGACAGACAACACTGAAGCTTTCTTT
TRBV14	TRBJ2-7	few	TRBD2	CASSQVRAGGPREQYF	TGTGCCAGCAGCCAAGTTCGAGCGGGAGGGCCGAGGGAGCAGTACTTC
TRBV12-5	TRBJ1-4	many	-	CASARGGDDEKLFF	TGTGCTAGTGCGCGGGGGGGCGACGATGAAAAACTGTTTTTT
TRBV28	TRBJ2-3	many	-	CASSLGTRTDTQYF	TGTGCCAGCAGTCTAGGAACGCGCACAGATACGCAGTATTTT
TRBV11-2	TRBJ2-5	-	-	CASSSHGLIQETQYF	TGTGCCAGCAGCTCCCATGGACTGATCCAAGAGACCCAGTACTTC
TRBV7-8	TRBJ2-7	-	-	CASTPGLFYEQYF	TGTGCCAGCACGCCGGGATTGTTCTACGAGCAGTACTTC
TRBV5-5	TRBJ2-1	few	TRBD1	CASSFPGQGPRSAEQFF	TGTGCCAGCAGCTTCCCGGGACAGGGTCCGAGATCGGCTGAGCAGTTCTTC
TRBV12-3/TRBV12-4	TRBJ2-1	few	TRBD2	CASRGGLNDEQFF	TGTGCCAGCAGGGGGGGACTAAACGATGAGCAGTTCTTC
TRBV2	TRBJ2-7	-	TRBD2	CASSETSSSSYEQYF	TGTGCCAGCAGTGAGACTAGCTCTAGCTCCTACGAGCAGTACTTC
TRBV11-2	TRBJ2-7	many	-	CASSSGRDTLTYEQYF	TGTGCCAGCAGCTCCGGCCGGGACACGCTCACCTACGAGCAGTACTTC
TRBV7-9	TRBJ2-7	many	TRBD2	CASSAETSTSSYEQYF	TGTGCCAGCAGCGCCGAGACTAGCACGAGCTCCTACGAGCAGTACTTC
TRBV7-6	TRBJ2-3	many	TRBD1	CASSWGTGYISGTDTQYF	TGTGCCAGCAGCTGGGGGACAGGGTATATCTCTGGCACAGATACGCAGTATTTT
TRBV29-1	TRBJ2-3	many	TRBD1	CSVRLAGQGTDTQYF	TGCAGCGTTCGACTGGCGGGACAGGGCACAGATACGCAGTATTTT
TRBV5-5	TRBJ2-7	once	-	CASSQGPYEQCF	TGTGCCAGCAGCCAGGGCCCCTACGAGCAGTGCTTC
TRBV30	TRBJ1-1	many	-	CAWRRTGGGTEAFF	TGTGCCTGGAGAAGAACAGGAGGAGGAACTGAAGCTTTCTTT
TRBV20-1	TRBJ2-3	many	TRBD1	CSANPGQGADTQYF	TGCAGTGCGAATCCGGGACAGGGGGCAGATACGCAGTATTTT